These 3 T cell receptor beta chains came from one sample sequenced in a study of cytomegalovirus exposure and HLA in healthy donors. With 60 Vbeta and 13 Jbeta primers, the PCR was carried out. Assay used: immunoSEQ multiplex PCR; TCRdb lists only in-frame clones, some missing. The table includes approximately 50,000 clones, about 57% detected once. The sample was PBMCs. The origin of the receptors is a human donor in good health.

V gene TRBV30 combines with J gene TRBJ2-2; weak D call: TRBD1 (5 bases). With 1 base removed from V and 2 bases from J, the gap between germline ends came to 14 bases. The CDR3 is 16 residues long. Looked up from germline, CDR1 is GTSNPN and CDR2 is SVGIG (reference sequence). The CDR3: CAWSGAGWGNTGELFF. The CDR3 DNA sequence: TGTGCCTGGAGTGGGGCAGGGTGGGGAAACACCGGGGAGCTGTTTTTT.

This clone showed up just a few times. The V call is TRBV2, the J call TRBJ1-1; a weak D match, TRBD1 (5 bases). Trimming left V 8 bases short and J 0 bases short, with 16 bases between. Germline CDR1 is SNHLY and CDR2 is FYNNEI. CDR3 length: 15 amino acids. As DNA, the CDR3 is TGTGCCAGCTCCAAACGGGAGGGGCTGAACACTGAAGCTTTCTTT. This sequence encodes CASSKREGLNTEAFF.

The gene calls are TRBV29-1 and TRBJ1-2; D possibly corresponds to TRBD1 (6 bases). Trimming removed 4 bases from V and 2 bases from J, with 17 bases in between. This CDR3 has 15 amino acids. CDR1 and CDR2 (germline): SQVTM, ANQGSEA. The CDR3 bases are TGCAGCGTTGGGGGGGGCGGTGGTTTAAACTATGGCTACACCTTC. This codes for CSVGGGGGLNYGYTF.